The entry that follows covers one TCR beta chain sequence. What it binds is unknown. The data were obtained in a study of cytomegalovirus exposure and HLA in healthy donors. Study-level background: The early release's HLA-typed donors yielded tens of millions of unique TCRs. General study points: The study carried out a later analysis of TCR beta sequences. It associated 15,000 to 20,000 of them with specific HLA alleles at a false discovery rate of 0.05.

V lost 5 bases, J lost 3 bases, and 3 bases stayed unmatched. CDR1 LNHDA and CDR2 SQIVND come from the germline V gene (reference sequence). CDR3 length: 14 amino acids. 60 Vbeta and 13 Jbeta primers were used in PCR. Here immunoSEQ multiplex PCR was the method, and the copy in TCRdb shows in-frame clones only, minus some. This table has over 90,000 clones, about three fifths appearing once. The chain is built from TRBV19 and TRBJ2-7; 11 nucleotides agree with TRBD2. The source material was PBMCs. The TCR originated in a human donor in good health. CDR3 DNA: TGTGCCAGTAGTCCGGGACTAGCGGACTACGAGCAGTACTTC. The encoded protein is CASSPGLADYEQYF.